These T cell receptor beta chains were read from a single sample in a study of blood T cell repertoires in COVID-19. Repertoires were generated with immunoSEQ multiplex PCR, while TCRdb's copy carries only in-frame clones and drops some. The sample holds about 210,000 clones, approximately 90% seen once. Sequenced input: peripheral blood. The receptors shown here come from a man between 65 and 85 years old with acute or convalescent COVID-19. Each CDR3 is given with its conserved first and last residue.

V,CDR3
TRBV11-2,CASSDPPGGHYEQYF
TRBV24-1,CATSDITGSETQYF
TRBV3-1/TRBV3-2,CASSQGTANYGYTF
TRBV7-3,CASSLGLAASEQFF
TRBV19,CASSRGANYGYTF
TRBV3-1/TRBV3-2,CASSQGRGNEQFF
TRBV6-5,CASSYSREPSYGYTF
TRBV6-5,CASSLNVGGEETQYF
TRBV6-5,CASSSAGTSGISGQFF
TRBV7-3,CASSFGRGLDYGYTF
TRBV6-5,CASRSVGRDEAFF
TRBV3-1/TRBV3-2,CASSQRRVGEQFF
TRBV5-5,CASSPDTSYREAFF
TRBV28,CASRTGTGGLQPQHF
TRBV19,CASSIQGQYNQPQHF
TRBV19,CASSHLGQATNEKLFF
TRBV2,CAIRGTGGAGLADQETQYF
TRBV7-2,CASSLNFYGYTF
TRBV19,CASSIEGIAAQPQHF
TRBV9,CASSVGTTAETQYF